The 24 T cell receptor beta chains in this list originate from one sample, sequenced in a study of cytomegalovirus exposure and HLA in healthy donors. PCR amplification relied on 60 Vbeta primers (plus 13 Jbeta primers). Here immunoSEQ multiplex PCR was the method, and the copy in TCRdb shows in-frame clones only, minus some. The sample includes roughly 50,000 clones, roughly 77% of them seen just once. The specimen was PBMCs. These receptors originate from a man aged 25-45 years in good health and CMV-seropositive.

This clone has just one count. V and J are TRBV11-2 and TRBJ1-1; D not resolved. Germline V gene sequence: CDR1 SGHAT, CDR2 FQNNGV. The CDR3 totals 14 residues. Trimming cost V 3 bases and J 2 bases, with 10 bases left between them. The CDR3 is CASSLVRVNTEAFF. Here the CDR3 DNA reads TGTGCCAGCAGCTTGGTACGGGTTAACACTGAAGCTTTCTTT.

This clone was seen more than once but under ten times. This sequence joins TRBV29-1 and TRBJ1-2; D is ambiguous. Germline assignment: CDR1 SQVTM and CDR2 ANQGSEA. The V end lost 7 bases, the J end lost 6 bases, and 12 bases lay between the germline ends. CDR3 length: 11 residues. CDR3 sequence reads: CSAMDGNGYTF. The DNA of the CDR3 is TGCAGCGCTATGGACGGGAATGGCTACACCTTC.

The chain recombines TRBV2 with TRBJ2-7, with D tentatively TRBD1 (5 bases). Germline CDR1 reads SNHLY; CDR2 reads FYNNEI. The V gene lost 7 bases and the J gene lost 4 bases, with 17 bases spanning the gap. The length of the CDR3 is 14 residues. CDR3 sequence: CASNLRGLRYEQYF. The DNA of the CDR3 is TGTGCCAGCAACTTAAGGGGTCTCCGTTACGAGCAGTACTTC.

The chain links TRBV11-2 to TRBJ2-7, with TRBD2 identical over 8 bases. V dropped 0 bases and J dropped 2; count of bases not matched to a gene: 3. CDR3 size: 15 residues. CDR1 and CDR2 (germline): SGHAT, FQNNGV. CDR3 nucleotides: TGTGCCAGCAGCTTAGAGGTAGCGGGAACCTACGAGCAGTACTTC. Translation: CASSLEVAGTYEQYF.

The chain combines TRBV6-4 with TRBJ2-2; a weak D match, TRBD1 (6 bases). V was clipped by 6 bases and J by 5 bases, with 13 bases between them. The CDR3 spans 14 residues. Germline values: CDR1 MRHNA, CDR2 SNTAGT. This CDR3 reads CASSGNRDTGELFF. For the CDR3, the DNA is TGTGCCAGCAGCGGCAACAGGGATACCGGGGAGCTGTTTTTT.

Only a few counts were recorded for this clone. This chain joins TRBV18 and TRBJ2-7; D remains unclear. Germline V CDR1 and CDR2: KGHSH, LQKENI. The CDR3 is made up of 11 amino acids. With 5 bases removed from V and 5 bases from J, the gap between germline ends came to 7 bases. The chain's CDR3 is CASSNLDEQYF. For the CDR3, the DNA is TGTGCCAGCTCAAATCTTGACGAGCAGTACTTC.

The V call is TRBV30, the J call TRBJ1-4, with TRBD1 as a possible D gene (5 bases). The CDR3 has 13 amino acids. V was cut by 5 bases and J by 7 bases, with 14 bases left in between. The germline V gene encodes CDR1 GTSNPN and CDR2 SVGIG (reference sequence). The CDR3 protein is CAWARGVSEKLFF. In nucleotides, the CDR3 is TGTGCCTGGGCTAGGGGTGTTAGTGAAAAACTGTTTTTT. The entire variable domain, with the rest obtained from reference TRBV30 and TRBJ1-4, is as follows: SQTIHQWPATLVQPVGSPLSLECTVEGTSNPNLYWYRQAAGRGLQLLFYSVGIGQISSEVPQNLSASRPQDRQFILSSKKLLLSDSGFYLCAWARGVSEKLFFGSGTQLSVL.

The chain couples TRBV5-1 to TRBJ2-7; tentative D call: TRBD1 (6 bases). V was trimmed by 4 bases and J by 2 bases, leaving 7 bases between them. Germline values: CDR1 SGHRS, CDR2 YFSETQ. This CDR3 contains 12 residues. The CDR3 DNA sequence: TGCGCCAGCAGCGAGGGGGCCTACGAGCAGTACTTC. This encodes CASSEGAYEQYF. Using reference TRBV5-1 and TRBJ2-7 for the parts outside the CDR3, the full variable domain is KAGVTQTPRYLIKTRGQQVTLSCSPISGHRSVSWYQQTPGQGLQFLFEYFSETQRNKGNFPGRFSGRQFSNSRSEMNVSTLELGDSALYLCASSEGAYEQYFGPGTRLTVT.

V gene TRBV6-1 combines with J gene TRBJ2-1, with 7 bases identical to TRBD2. The germline V gene has CDR1 MNHNS and CDR2 SASEGT. V shed 3 bases, J shed 7 bases, and the junction held 3 bases outside the gene matches. The CDR3 extends over 13 amino acids. The CDR3 nucleotides are TGTGCCAGCAGTGAGATGCGGGGGAATGAGCAGTTCTTC. It is translated as CASSEMRGNEQFF.

The rearrangement uses TRBV5-1 and TRBJ1-2; 8 bases agree with TRBD1. The germline gives CDR1 SGHRS, CDR2 YFSETQ. Unmatched junction bases numbered 2, after V lost 0 bases and J lost 4 bases. The CDR3 consists of 14 residues. CDR3 coding DNA: TGCGCCAGCAGCTTGGAACAGGGGGGCTATGGCTACACCTTC. Its protein is CASSLEQGGYGYTF.

The chain joins TRBV29-1 to TRBJ2-7, with a tentative D call TRBD2 (6 bases). Trimming pared 6 bases from V and 3 bases from J, leaving 18 bases between. The CDR3 totals 14 residues. Germline values: CDR1 SQVTM, CDR2 ANQGSEA. CDR3 region: CSVGPGLDLYEQYF. CDR3 bases: TGCAGCGTGGGACCGGGACTGGACCTCTACGAGCAGTACTTC.

The V gene is TRBV10-2, the J gene TRBJ1-1, with 11 bases aligning to TRBD1. This CDR3 has 18 amino acids. With 2 bases clipped from V and 5 bases from J, the junction kept 13 bases outside the gene matches. Germline V lookup: CDR1 WSHSY, CDR2 SAAADI. The CDR3 protein is CASSELPGQGVRVTEAFF. The CDR3 region has the DNA TGCGCCAGCAGTGAGCTCCCGGGACAGGGGGTGAGGGTAACTGAAGCTTTCTTT.

The chain links TRBV9 to TRBJ2-7; TRBD1 aligns across 7 bases. The V gene end was trimmed by 2 bases and the J gene end by 3 bases; junction bases not matched to a gene: 8. CDR1 and CDR2 from the germline V gene are SGDLS and YYNGEE. This CDR3 is 15 amino acids long. The CDR3 protein is CASSVRGQRDYEQYF. The DNA for the CDR3 is TGTGCCAGCAGCGTTAGGGGACAGCGCGACTACGAGCAGTACTTC. The full variable domain, with the rest looked up from reference TRBV9 and TRBJ2-7, is DSGVTQTPKHLITATGQRVTLRCSPRSGDLSVYWYQQSLDQGLQFLIQYYNGEERAKGNILERFSAQQFPDLHSELNLSSLELGDSALYFCASSVRGQRDYEQYFGPGTRLTVT.

This chain joins TRBV15 and TRBJ1-2; TRBD1 might be the D (6 bases). Trimming took 3 bases from V and 0 from J, leaving 11 bases between them. The V gene's germline CDR1 is LNHNV and CDR2 YYDKDF (reference sequence). The CDR3 totals 15 residues. This chain's CDR3 is CATSRAGAPNYGYTF. The CDR3 coding sequence is TGTGCCACCAGCAGGGCGGGGGCGCCTAACTATGGCTACACCTTC. Full variable domain (remainder filled in from reference TRBV15 and TRBJ1-2): DAMVIQNPRYQVTQFGKPVTLSCSQTLNHNVMYWYQQKSSQAPKLLFHYYDKDFNNEADTPDNFQSRRPNTSFCFLDIRSPGLGDTAMYLCATSRAGAPNYGYTFGSGTRLTVV.

This clone was picked up a small number of times. This chain uses TRBV2 with TRBJ2-7; TRBD1 might be the D (6 bases). CDR1 SNHLY and CDR2 FYNNEI come from the germline V gene. Between the trimmed V and J ends, which lost 7 bases and 5 bases, there was a span of 12 bases. The CDR3 covers 12 residues. Here the CDR3 reads CASNGDNNEQYF. In DNA form, the CDR3 reads TGTGCCAGCAACGGGGACAATAACGAGCAGTACTTC.

There are a few counts of this clone. This chain connects TRBV6-4 to TRBJ1-1; TRBD1 might be the D (5 bases). Per germline, CDR1 MRHNA and CDR2 SNTAGT. The V and J ends lost 4 bases and 1 base respectively, with 7 bases between them. There are 13 residues in the CDR3. The DNA of the CDR3 is TGTGCCAGCAGTGGACAGCCGAACACTGAAGCTTTCTTT. Translating it yields CASSGQPNTEAFF.

This rearrangement joins TRBV25-1 to TRBJ2-5, with TRBD2 identical over 8 bases. The CDR3 is made up of 14 amino acids. J gave up 4 bases and V 7 bases, and 8 bases lay outside the gene matches. In germline, CDR1 is MGHDK, CDR2 SYGVNS. The CDR3 reads CASTNRSGGETQYF. As DNA, the CDR3 is TGTGCCAGCACCAATAGGAGCGGGGGAGAGACCCAGTACTTC.

The genes are TRBV5-1 and TRBJ2-3; the D gene is possibly TRBD1 (8 bases). This CDR3 has 15 residues. The germline V gene has CDR1 SGHRS and CDR2 YFSETQ. V was trimmed by 3 bases and J by 3 bases, leaving 14 bases between them. CDR3 sequence: CASSYGQGGTDTQYF. The CDR3 DNA reads TGCGCCAGCAGCTATGGACAGGGAGGGACAGATACGCAGTATTTT.

The chain uses TRBV7-2 and TRBJ1-6; D gene uncertain. Germline lookup yields CDR1 SGHTA and CDR2 FQGNSA. V lost 4 bases to trimming and J lost 2 bases, with 6 bases between them. There are 14 residues in the CDR3. In nucleotides, the CDR3 is TGTGCCAGCAGCTCAGGCCCCTATAATTCACCCCTCCACTTT. This translates into CASSSGPYNSPLHF.

The V and J genes are TRBV7-2 and TRBJ2-7; TRBD2 agrees at 16 bases. This CDR3 region has 18 residues. Per the germline V gene, CDR1 is SGHTA and CDR2 is FQGNSA. The ends lost 0 bases at V and 2 bases at J; junction bases unmatched: 4. CDR3 DNA: TGTGCCAGCAGCTTAGCGGTGGGACTAGCGGGGGGGGCCTACGAGCAGTACTTC. Amino acids: CASSLAVGLAGGAYEQYF.

In DNA, the CDR3 is TGTGCCAGCAGCTTAGTAGGGACTAGGGGTGAGACCCAGTACTTC. Amino acids: CASSLVGTRGETQYF. The chain recombines TRBV7-2 with TRBJ2-5; the match to TRBD2 covers 8 bases. The CDR3 is made up of 15 amino acids. J gave up 5 bases and V 1 base, and 6 bases lay outside the gene matches. Germline V gives CDR1 SGHTA, CDR2 FQGNSA.

The CDR3 spells CASSRKGAYNSPLHF. The CDR3 DNA reads TGTGCCAGCAGCCGAAAGGGGGCCTATAATTCACCCCTCCACTTT. This chain connects TRBV28 to TRBJ1-6; tentative D call: TRBD1 (6 bases). The CDR3 consists of 15 residues. Trimming cost V 6 bases and J 2 bases, with 11 bases left between them. CDR1 is MDHEN and CDR2 is SYDVKM in the germline V gene.

CDR3 amino acids: CAWSVLGDRGEQYF. In DNA form, the CDR3 reads TGTGCCTGGAGTGTACTAGGGGACAGGGGCGAGCAGTACTTC. The chain carries TRBV30 and TRBJ2-7, with TRBD1 identical over 10 bases. With 0 bases clipped from V and 6 bases from J, the junction kept 5 bases outside the gene matches. In germline, CDR1 is GTSNPN, CDR2 SVGIG (reference sequence). This CDR3 has 14 residues.

The chain joins TRBV12-1 to TRBJ2-5; TRBD2 reflects the table's D call only, with no check against the DNA. TRBV12-1 is annotated as a pseudogene. This CDR3 is 15 amino acids long. The CDR3, as DNA: TGTGCCCGAGAGGGGTCCGGCGGGGCCCGGGGTACCCAGTACTTC. This codes for CAREGSGGARGTQYF.